This entry concerns a single T cell receptor (beta chain). Antigen: not known. The data were taken from a study of graft-versus-host responses after intestinal transplantation. Notes on the study in general: Among recipient marrow samples, GvH clones were found; some appeared first in ileum or blood. Allografts of one patient group, those with graft-donor T cell macrochimerism, had high graft-versus-host to host-versus-graft clonal ratios.

Assay used: immunoSEQ multiplex PCR; TCRdb lists only in-frame clones, some missing. The sample shows around 9,000 clones, about 94% of them seen only once. CDR1 is MRHNA and CDR2 is SNTAGT in the germline V gene. This CDR3 region has 15 residues. V was clipped by 0 bases and J by 4 bases; unmatched bases: 1. The chain employs TRBV6-4 and TRBJ2-3; 10 bases are shared with TRBD2. This specimen was PBMCs, taken 11 days after intestinal transplantation. The sequence derives from a human patient who received an intestinal transplant, so some T cells may come from the graft donor. The CDR3 nucleotides read TGTGCCAGCAGTGACTCGACTAGCGGGCCAGATACGCAGTATTTT. Its protein product is CASSDSTSGPDTQYF.